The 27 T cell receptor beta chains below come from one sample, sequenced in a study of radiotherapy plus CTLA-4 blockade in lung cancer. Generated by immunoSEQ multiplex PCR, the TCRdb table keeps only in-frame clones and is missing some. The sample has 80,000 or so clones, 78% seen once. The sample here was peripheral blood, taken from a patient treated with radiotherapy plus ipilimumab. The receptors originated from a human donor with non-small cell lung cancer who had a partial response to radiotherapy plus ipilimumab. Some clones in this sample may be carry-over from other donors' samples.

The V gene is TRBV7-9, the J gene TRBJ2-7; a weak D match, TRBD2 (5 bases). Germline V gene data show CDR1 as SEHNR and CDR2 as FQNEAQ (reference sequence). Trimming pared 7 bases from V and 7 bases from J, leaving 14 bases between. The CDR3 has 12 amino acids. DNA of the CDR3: TGTGCCAGCACTCTGGAGCTAGCTGAGCAGTACTTC. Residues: CASTLELAEQYF.

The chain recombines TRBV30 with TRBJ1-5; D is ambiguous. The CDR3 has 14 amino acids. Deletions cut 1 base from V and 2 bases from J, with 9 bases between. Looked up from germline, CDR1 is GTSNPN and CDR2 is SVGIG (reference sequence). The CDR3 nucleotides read TGTGCCTGGAGTGCCGGGGTGGGCAATCAGCCCCAGCATTTT. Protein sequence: CAWSAGVGNQPQHF.

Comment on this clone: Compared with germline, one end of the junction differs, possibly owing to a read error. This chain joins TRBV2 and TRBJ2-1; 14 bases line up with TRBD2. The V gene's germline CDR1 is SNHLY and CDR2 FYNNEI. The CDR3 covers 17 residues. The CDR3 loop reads CAGSRPTSGGAYNEQFF. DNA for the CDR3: TGTGCCGGCAGCCGCCCGACTAGCGGGGGGGCCTACAATGAGCAGTTCTTC.

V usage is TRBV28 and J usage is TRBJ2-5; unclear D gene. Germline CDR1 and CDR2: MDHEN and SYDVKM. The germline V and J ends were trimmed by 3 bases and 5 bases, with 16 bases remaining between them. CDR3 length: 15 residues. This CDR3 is CASSFLSGATETQYF. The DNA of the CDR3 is TGTGCCAGCAGTTTTCTATCTGGAGCGACCGAGACCCAGTACTTC. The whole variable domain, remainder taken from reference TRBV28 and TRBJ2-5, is DVKVTQSSRYLVKRTGEKVFLECVQDMDHENMFWYRQDPGLGLRLIYFSYDVKMKEKGDIPEGYSVSREKKERFSLILESASTNQTSMYLCASSFLSGATETQYFGPGTRLLVL.

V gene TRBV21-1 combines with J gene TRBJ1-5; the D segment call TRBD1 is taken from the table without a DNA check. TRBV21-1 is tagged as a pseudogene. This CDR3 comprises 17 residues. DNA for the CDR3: TGTGCCAGCAGCAAAGCGGGGGAAGGGGGAAGCAATCAGCCCCAGCATTTT. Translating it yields CASSKAGEGGSNQPQHF.

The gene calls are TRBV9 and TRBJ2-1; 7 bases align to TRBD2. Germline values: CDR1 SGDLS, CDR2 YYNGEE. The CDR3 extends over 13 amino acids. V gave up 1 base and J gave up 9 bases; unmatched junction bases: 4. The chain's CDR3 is CASSVNSGPEQFF. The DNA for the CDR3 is TGTGCCAGCAGCGTAAATAGCGGGCCTGAGCAGTTCTTC.

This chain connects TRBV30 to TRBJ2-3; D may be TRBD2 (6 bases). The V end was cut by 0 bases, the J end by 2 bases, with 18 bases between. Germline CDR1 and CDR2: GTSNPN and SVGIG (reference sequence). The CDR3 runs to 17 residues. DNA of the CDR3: TGTGCCTGGAGTGTACGGTTGGAGGGAATTTTCACAGATACGCAGTATTTT. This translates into CAWSVRLEGIFTDTQYF.

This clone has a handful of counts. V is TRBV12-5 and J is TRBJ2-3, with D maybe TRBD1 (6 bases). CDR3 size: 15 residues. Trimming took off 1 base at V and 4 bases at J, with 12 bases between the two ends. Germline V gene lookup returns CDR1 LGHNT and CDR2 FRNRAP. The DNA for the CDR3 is TGTGCTAGTGGTTTGGGACAGGTGAAAGCAGATACGCAGTATTTT. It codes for CASGLGQVKADTQYF.

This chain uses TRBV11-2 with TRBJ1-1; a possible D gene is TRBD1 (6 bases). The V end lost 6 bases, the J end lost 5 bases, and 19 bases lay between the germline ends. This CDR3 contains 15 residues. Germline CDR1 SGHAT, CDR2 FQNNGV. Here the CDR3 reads CASSPHAGRGTEAFF. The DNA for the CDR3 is TGTGCCAGCAGTCCTCATGCGGGTAGGGGGACTGAAGCTTTCTTT.

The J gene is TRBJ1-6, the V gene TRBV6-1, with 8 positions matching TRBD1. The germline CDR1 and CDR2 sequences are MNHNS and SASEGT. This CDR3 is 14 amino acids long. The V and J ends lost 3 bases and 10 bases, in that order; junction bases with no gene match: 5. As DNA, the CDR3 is TGTGCCAGCAGTGACGACAGGGGTAGGTCACCCCTCCACTTT. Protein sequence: CASSDDRGRSPLHF.

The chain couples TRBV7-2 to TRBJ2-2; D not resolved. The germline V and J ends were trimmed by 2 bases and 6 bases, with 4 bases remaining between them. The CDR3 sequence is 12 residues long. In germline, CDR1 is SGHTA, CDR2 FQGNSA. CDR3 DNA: TGTGCCAGCAGCTTACTAGCCGGGGAGCTGTTTTTT. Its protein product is CASSLLAGELFF.

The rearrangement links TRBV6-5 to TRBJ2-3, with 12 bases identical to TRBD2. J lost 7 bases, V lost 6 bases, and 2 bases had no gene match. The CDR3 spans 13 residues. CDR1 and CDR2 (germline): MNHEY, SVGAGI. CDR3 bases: TGTGCCAGCAGGACTAGCGGGAGTCATACGCAGTATTTT. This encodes CASRTSGSHTQYF.

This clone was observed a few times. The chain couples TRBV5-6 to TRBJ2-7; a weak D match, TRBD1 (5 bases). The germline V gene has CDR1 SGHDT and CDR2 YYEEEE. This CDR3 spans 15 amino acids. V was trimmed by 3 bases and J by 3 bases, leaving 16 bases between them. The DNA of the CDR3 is TGTGCCAGCAGCTATGAGACAGCTCCAGGCTACGAGCAGTACTTC. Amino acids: CASSYETAPGYEQYF.

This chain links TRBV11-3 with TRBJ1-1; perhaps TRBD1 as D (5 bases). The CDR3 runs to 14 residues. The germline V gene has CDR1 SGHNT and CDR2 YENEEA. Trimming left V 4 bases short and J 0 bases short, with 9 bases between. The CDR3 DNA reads TGTGCCAGCAGCTGGGGGGTTATGAACACTGAAGCTTTCTTT. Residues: CASSWGVMNTEAFF.

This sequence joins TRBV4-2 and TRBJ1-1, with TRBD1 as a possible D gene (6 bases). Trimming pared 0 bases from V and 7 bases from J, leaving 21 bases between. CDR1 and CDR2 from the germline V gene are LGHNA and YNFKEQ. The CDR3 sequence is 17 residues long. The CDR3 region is CASSQDRGARALFEAFF. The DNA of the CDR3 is TGTGCCAGCAGCCAAGATCGGGGGGCGCGGGCGCTTTTTGAAGCTTTCTTT.

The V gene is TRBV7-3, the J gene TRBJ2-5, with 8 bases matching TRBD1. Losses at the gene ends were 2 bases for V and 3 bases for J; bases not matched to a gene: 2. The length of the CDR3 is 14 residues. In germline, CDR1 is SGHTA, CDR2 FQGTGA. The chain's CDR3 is CASSLSGGKETQYF. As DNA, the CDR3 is TGTGCCAGCAGCTTATCAGGGGGCAAAGAGACCCAGTACTTC.

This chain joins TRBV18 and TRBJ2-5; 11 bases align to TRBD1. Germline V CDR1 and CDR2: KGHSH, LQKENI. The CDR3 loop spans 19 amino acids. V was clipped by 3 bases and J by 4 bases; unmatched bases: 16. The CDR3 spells CASSPLTPGQGELGETQYF. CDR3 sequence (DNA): TGTGCCAGCTCACCTCTAACCCCGGGACAGGGGGAATTGGGAGAGACCCAGTACTTC.

CDR3 region: CASSPRRDSEKLFF. The CDR3 DNA reads TGTGCCAGCAGCCCGCGTAGGGACAGCGAAAAACTGTTTTTT. The V and J genes are TRBV27 and TRBJ1-4, with 7 bases fitting TRBD1. V lost 6 bases and J lost 8; bases outside the gene matches: 9. The CDR3 contains 14 residues. The germline gives CDR1 MNHEY, CDR2 SMNVEV (reference sequence).

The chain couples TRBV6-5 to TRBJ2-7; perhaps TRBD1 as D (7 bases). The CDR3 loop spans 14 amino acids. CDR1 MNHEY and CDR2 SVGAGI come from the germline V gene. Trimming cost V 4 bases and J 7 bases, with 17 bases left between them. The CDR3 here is CASSSRLQGGEQYF. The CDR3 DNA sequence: TGTGCCAGCAGTTCCCGCCTCCAGGGGGGTGAGCAGTACTTC.

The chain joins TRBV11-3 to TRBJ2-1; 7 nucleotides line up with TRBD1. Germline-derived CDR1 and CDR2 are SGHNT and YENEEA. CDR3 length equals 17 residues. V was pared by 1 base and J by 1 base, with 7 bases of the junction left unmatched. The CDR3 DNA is TGTGCCAGCAGCTTAGCGTGGGGACAGAGTTCCTACAATGAGCAGTTCTTC. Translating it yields CASSLAWGQSSYNEQFF.

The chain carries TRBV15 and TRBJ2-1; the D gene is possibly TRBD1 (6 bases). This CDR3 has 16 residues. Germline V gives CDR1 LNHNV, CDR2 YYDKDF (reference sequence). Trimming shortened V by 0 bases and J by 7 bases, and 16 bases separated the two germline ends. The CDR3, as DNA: TGTGCCACCAGCAGAGAAGGAACAGGGTCGGTGAATGAGCAGTTCTTC. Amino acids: CATSREGTGSVNEQFF. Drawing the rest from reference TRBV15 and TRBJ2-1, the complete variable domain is DAMVIQNPRYQVTQFGKPVTLSCSQTLNHNVMYWYQQKSSQAPKLLFHYYDKDFNNEADTPDNFQSRRPNTSFCFLDIRSPGLGDTAMYLCATSREGTGSVNEQFFGPGTRLTVL.

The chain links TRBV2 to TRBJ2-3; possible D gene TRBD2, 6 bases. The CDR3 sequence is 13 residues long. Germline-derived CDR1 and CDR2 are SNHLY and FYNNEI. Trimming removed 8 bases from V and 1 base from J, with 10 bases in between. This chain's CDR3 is CASRASGTDTQYF. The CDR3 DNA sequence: TGTGCCAGCCGGGCTAGCGGCACAGATACGCAGTATTTT.

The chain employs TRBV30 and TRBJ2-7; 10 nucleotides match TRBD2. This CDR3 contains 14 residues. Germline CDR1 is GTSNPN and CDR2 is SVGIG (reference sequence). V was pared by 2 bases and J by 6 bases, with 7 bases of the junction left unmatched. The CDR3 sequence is CAWSKAGGPGEQYF. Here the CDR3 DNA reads TGTGCCTGGAGTAAAGCGGGAGGGCCAGGCGAGCAGTACTTC. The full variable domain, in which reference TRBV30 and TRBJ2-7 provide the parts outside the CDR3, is SQTIHQWPATLVQPVGSPLSLECTVEGTSNPNLYWYRQAAGRGLQLLFYSVGIGQISSEVPQNLSASRPQDRQFILSSKKLLLSDSGFYLCAWSKAGGPGEQYFGPGTRLTVT.

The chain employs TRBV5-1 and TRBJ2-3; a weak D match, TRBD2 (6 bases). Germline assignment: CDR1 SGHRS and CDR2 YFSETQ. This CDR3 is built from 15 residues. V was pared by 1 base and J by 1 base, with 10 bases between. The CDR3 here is CASSLTGDRTDTQYF. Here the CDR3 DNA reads TGCGCCAGCAGCTTGACGGGGGACCGCACAGATACGCAGTATTTT. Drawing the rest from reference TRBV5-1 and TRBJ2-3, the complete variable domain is KAGVTQTPRYLIKTRGQQVTLSCSPISGHRSVSWYQQTPGQGLQFLFEYFSETQRNKGNFPGRFSGRQFSNSRSEMNVSTLELGDSALYLCASSLTGDRTDTQYFGPGTRLTVL.

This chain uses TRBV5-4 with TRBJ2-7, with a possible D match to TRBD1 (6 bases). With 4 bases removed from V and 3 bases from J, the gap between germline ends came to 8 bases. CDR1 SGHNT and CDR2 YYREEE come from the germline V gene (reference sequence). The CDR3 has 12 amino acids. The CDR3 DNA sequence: TGTGCCAGCAGCCCAGGGGTCTACGAGCAGTACTTC. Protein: CASSPGVYEQYF.

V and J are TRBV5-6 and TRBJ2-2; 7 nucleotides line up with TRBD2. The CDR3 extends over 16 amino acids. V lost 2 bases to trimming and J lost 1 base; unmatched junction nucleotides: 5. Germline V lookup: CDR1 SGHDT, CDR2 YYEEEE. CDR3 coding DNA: TGTGCCAGCAGCTTTTTCGGCGGGGGGAACACCGGGGAGCTGTTTTTT. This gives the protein CASSFFGGGNTGELFF.

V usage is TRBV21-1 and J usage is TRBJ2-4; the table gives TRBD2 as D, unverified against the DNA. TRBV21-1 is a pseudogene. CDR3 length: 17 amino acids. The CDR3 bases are TGTGCCAGCAGCAAAGACCCTGGCGGGGGGGTCAAAAACATTCAGTACTTC. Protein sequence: CASSKDPGGGVKNIQYF.